This is a list of T cell receptor beta chains from one sample in a study of CD8+CD57+ T cells in acquired aplastic anemia. TCRdb processed the reads anew with MiXCR; each CDR3 protein has one entry. The data show around 130,000 distinct CDR3 sequences, about 46% seen once. Sequencing was done on a sample of sorted CD4+, CD8+, or CD8+CD57+ T cells (not recorded which) from PBMCs. These receptors were collected from a human donor in good health, serving as a control. The CDR3 runs from the conserved cysteine through the conserved F or W. A D gene is named only where the DNA matches it firmly. Part of the rows lack a size; the others show once, few, many or a class for expanded clones.

J,size,V,D,DNA,CDR3
TRBJ1-5,NA,TRBV19,NA,TGTGCCAGTAAGACGACAGCTTATAGCAATCAGCCCCAGCATTTT,CASKTTAYSNQPQHF
TRBJ1-1,many,TRBV20-1,TRBD1,TGCAGTGGTTCACAGGGGTCACGGAACACTGAAGCTTTCTTT,CSGSQGSRNTEAFF
TRBJ2-2,many,TRBV6-2/TRBV6-3,TRBD2,TGTGCCAGCGGACTAGCTGCCGGGGAGCTGTTTTTT,CASGLAAGELFF
TRBJ1-2,NA,TRBV2,NA,TGTGCCAGCAGGGTCAGCGGGACGTACTATGGCTACACCTTC,CASRVSGTYYGYTF
TRBJ2-1,many,TRBV6-1,NA,TGTGCCAGCAGTACCGCGGCGACGTCCTTGGCCGAGCAGTTCTTC,CASSTAATSLAEQFF
TRBJ1-2,NA,TRBV29-1,NA,TGCAGCGTGGACAGAAGAAACTATGGCTACACCTTC,CSVDRRNYGYTF
TRBJ2-7,many,TRBV12-3/TRBV12-4,NA,TGTGCCAGCAGTTTAGTGGCGGGCCCGTACTACGAGCAGTACTTC,CASSLVAGPYYEQYF
TRBJ2-3,few,TRBV20-1,TRBD2,TGTAGTGCTAGAACACTAGCGGGGGCAGCGGATACGCAGTATTTT,CSARTLAGAADTQYF
TRBJ1-1,NA,TRBV10-2,NA,TGCGCCAGCAGTGCCGGGGGGGAGGGGTGGACTGAAGCTTTCTTT,CASSAGGEGWTEAFF
TRBJ1-5,many,TRBV5-6,NA,TGTGCCAGCAGCCATCTTAAAGAGGGGGGGGATCAGCCCCAGCATTTT,CASSHLKEGGDQPQHF
TRBJ2-4,once,TRBV25-1,NA,TGTGCCAGCAGTGACGCCGGGACGGTCAACATTCAGTACTTC,CASSDAGTVNIQYF
TRBJ2-1,NA,TRBV6-1,TRBD2,TGTGCCAGCTCCCCAATCAGCGTAGCGGGCCGATACAATGAGCAGTTCTTC,CASSPISVAGRYNEQFF
TRBJ2-6,NA,TRBV24-1,NA,TGTGCCACCAGTGGTAACAGGGACCCTGGGGCCAACGTCCTGACTTTC,CATSGNRDPGANVLTF
TRBJ1-2,NA,TRBV3-1,NA,TGTGCCAGCAGCCAAGATGGATGGGGGGCGGGAGGCTACACCTTC,CASSQDGWGAGGYTF
TRBJ2-4,many,TRBV10-3,NA,TGTGCCATCAGTGAGCCGGACAGAGCCAAAAACATTCAGTACTTC,CAISEPDRAKNIQYF
TRBJ1-2,many,TRBV6-1,NA,TGTGCCAGCAATAGAAACGGGGGTCCCTACACCTTC,CASNRNGGPYTF
TRBJ2-1,NA,TRBV24-1,NA,TGTGCCACCAGTGATCTGACTAGTGCTGAGCAGTTCTTC,CATSDLTSAEQFF
TRBJ2-7,NA,TRBV7-9,TRBD2,TGTGCCAGCAGCTTATTGGCGGGAGGTCTTTACGAGCAGTACTTC,CASSLLAGGLYEQYF
TRBJ2-3,NA,TRBV7-2,NA,TGTGCCAGCAGCTTTAGCGGCTACACAGATACGCAGTATTTT,CASSFSGYTDTQYF
TRBJ2-7,NA,TRBV19,TRBD2,TGTGCCAGTAGTCCCTCGGGGGGGGGCTCCTACGAGCAGTACTTC,CASSPSGGGSYEQYF
TRBJ1-2,once,TRBV24-1,NA,TGTGCCACCAGTAGTTCCCCCGGGGCGAACTATGGCTACACCTTC,CATSSSPGANYGYTF
TRBJ2-3,few,TRBV5-1,TRBD2,TGCGCCAGCAGCTTGGCCGGGAGGGGCAGCACAGATACGCAGTATTTT,CASSLAGRGSTDTQYF
TRBJ1-1,many,TRBV6-5,NA,TGTGCCAGCAGTTTTCAGGGTAGGGGTACTGAAGCTTTCTTT,CASSFQGRGTEAFF
TRBJ2-7,NA,TRBV5-1,NA,TGCGCCAGCAGCTTGGGGGGGGATAACGAGCAGTACTTC,CASSLGGDNEQYF
TRBJ2-7,NA,TRBV2,NA,TGTGCCAGCAGTGAACCGCGACAGAATAGCTACGAGCAGTACTTC,CASSEPRQNSYEQYF
TRBJ2-5,once,TRBV9,TRBD2,TGTGCCAGCAGCGTATCGACGGGGGGAACCCAAGAGACCCAGTACTTC,CASSVSTGGTQETQYF
TRBJ1-2,many,TRBV12-3/TRBV12-4,TRBD1,TGTGCCAGCAGTTTAGGGGACAGGGGCGTCGGCTACACCTTC,CASSLGDRGVGYTF